Listed here are 4 T cell receptor beta chains from one sample, sequenced in a study of T cells in Graves' hyperthyroidism and ophthalmopathy. Amplification of TCR beta CDR3 regions used RNA as the template. During a first-round RT-PCR of the TCR CDR3, the HTBI primer set was used. TCRdb processed the multiplex PCR reads anew with MiXCR; each CDR3 protein has one entry. The sample holds 400,000 or so distinct CDR3 sequences, approximately 16% seen once. The material sequenced was blood. The receptor source for this set is a woman between 55 and 75 years old with Graves' ophthalmopathy.

This clonotype has a handful of counts. The V and J genes are TRBV6-5 and TRBJ2-3; no reliable D call. The CDR3 runs 15 residues. V shed 2 bases and J shed 2 bases, with 11 bases lying between them. Looked up from germline, CDR1 is MNHEY and CDR2 is SVGAGI. CDR3 sequence (DNA): TGTGCCAGCAGTTACGGATTTAGCTTCACAGATACGCAGTATTTT. Residues: CASSYGFSFTDTQYF.

The sample holds many counts of this clonotype. The rearrangement uses TRBV5-1 and TRBJ2-3; TRBD2 is a possible D gene (6 bases). CDR1 and CDR2 (germline): SGHRS, YFSETQ. CDR3 length equals 15 residues. V shed 3 bases and J shed 1 base, with 12 bases lying between them. The CDR3 nucleotides read TGCGCCAGCAGCTCGGAGCGGGCTCGCACAGATACGCAGTATTTT. Amino acids: CASSSERARTDTQYF. The entire variable domain, with the rest obtained from reference TRBV5-1 and TRBJ2-3, is as follows: KAGVTQTPRYLIKTRGQQVTLSCSPISGHRSVSWYQQTPGQGLQFLFEYFSETQRNKGNFPGRFSGRQFSNSRSEMNVSTLELGDSALYLCASSSERARTDTQYFGPGTRLTVL.

The chain employs TRBV12-3 or TRBV12-4 and TRBJ1-2; D perhaps matches TRBD1 (6 bases). CDR3 length: 15 residues. The ends were cut back, 5 bases at V and 2 bases at J, with 15 bases in the middle. CDR3 residues: CASSLTLGTNYGYTF. In DNA, the CDR3 is TGTGCCAGCAGTCTCACTCTCGGGACAAACTATGGCTACACCTTC.

The chain carries TRBV5-1 and TRBJ2-5, with TRBD2 matching over 8 bases. CDR1 is SGHRS and CDR2 is YFSETQ in the germline V gene. The CDR3 is made up of 13 amino acids. With 3 bases clipped from V and 4 bases from J, the junction kept 2 bases outside the gene matches. The CDR3 loop reads CASSSREGETQYF. DNA for the CDR3: TGCGCCAGCAGCTCCCGGGAGGGAGAGACCCAGTACTTC.